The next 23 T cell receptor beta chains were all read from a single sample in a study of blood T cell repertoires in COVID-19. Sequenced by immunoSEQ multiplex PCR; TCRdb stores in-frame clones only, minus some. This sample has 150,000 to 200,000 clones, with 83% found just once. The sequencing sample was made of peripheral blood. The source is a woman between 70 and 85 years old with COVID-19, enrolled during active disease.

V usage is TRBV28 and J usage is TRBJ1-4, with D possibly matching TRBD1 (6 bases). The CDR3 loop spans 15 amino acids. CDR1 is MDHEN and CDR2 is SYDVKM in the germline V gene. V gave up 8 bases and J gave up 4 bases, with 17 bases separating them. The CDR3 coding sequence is TGTGCCAGCCGCTTTCTAAGGGGGAATAATGAAAAACTGTTTTTT. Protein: CASRFLRGNNEKLFF. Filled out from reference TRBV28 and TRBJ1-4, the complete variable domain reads DVKVTQSSRYLVKRTGEKVFLECVQDMDHENMFWYRQDPGLGLRLIYFSYDVKMKEKGDIPEGYSVSREKKERFSLILESASTNQTSMYLCASRFLRGNNEKLFFGSGTQLSVL.

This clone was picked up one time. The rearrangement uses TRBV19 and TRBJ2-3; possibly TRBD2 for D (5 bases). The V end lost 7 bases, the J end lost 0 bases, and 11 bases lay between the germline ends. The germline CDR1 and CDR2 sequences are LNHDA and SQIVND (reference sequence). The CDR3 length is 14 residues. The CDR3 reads CASNLGGSTDTQYF. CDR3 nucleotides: TGTGCCAGTAACCTTGGCGGGAGCACAGATACGCAGTATTTT.

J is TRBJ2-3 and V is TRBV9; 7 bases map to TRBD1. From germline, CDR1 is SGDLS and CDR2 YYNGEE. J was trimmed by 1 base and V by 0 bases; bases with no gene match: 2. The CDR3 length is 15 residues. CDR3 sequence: CASSVVGQGTDTQYF. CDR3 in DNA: TGTGCCAGCAGCGTAGTCGGACAGGGCACAGATACGCAGTATTTT.

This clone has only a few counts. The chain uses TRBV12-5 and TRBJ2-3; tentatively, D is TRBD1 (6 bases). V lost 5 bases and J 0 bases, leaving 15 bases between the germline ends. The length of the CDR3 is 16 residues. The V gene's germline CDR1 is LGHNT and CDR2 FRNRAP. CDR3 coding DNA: TGTGCTAGTGGTGTTGGGACAATCCCTAGCACAGATACGCAGTATTTT. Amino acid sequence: CASGVGTIPSTDTQYF.

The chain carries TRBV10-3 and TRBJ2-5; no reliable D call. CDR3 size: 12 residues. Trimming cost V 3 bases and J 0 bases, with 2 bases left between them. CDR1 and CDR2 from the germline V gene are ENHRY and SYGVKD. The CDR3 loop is CAISDYQETQYF. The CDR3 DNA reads TGTGCCATCAGTGACTACCAAGAGACCCAGTACTTC.

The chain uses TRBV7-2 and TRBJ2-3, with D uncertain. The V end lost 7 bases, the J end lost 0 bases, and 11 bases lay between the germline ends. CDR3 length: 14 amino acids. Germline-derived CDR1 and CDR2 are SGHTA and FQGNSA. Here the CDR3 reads CASTRESSTDTQYF. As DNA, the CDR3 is TGTGCCAGCACTCGAGAGTCTAGCACAGATACGCAGTATTTT.

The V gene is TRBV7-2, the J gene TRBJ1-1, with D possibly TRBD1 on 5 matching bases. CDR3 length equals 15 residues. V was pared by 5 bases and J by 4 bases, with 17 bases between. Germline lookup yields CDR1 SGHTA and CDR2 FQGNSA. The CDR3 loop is CASSTYIGGGTEAFF. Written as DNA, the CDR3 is TGTGCCAGCAGCACTTATATCGGGGGGGGCACTGAAGCTTTCTTT.

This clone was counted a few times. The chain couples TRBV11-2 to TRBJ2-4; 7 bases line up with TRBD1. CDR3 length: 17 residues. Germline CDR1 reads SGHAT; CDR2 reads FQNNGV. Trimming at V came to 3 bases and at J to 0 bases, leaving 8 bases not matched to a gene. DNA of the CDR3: TGTGCCAGCAGCTTCCGAGGACAGGATTTAGCCAAAAACATTCAGTACTTC. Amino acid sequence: CASSFRGQDLAKNIQYF.

CDR3 sequence reads: CASSDSPRTGEAFF. The CDR3 bases are TGTGCCAGCAGTGATTCCCCCCGAACAGGTGAAGCTTTCTTT. The chain couples TRBV25-1 to TRBJ1-1; perhaps TRBD1 as D (5 bases). The CDR3 runs to 14 residues. Germline CDR1 MGHDK, CDR2 SYGVNS. V shed 3 bases and J shed 7 bases, with 15 bases lying between them.

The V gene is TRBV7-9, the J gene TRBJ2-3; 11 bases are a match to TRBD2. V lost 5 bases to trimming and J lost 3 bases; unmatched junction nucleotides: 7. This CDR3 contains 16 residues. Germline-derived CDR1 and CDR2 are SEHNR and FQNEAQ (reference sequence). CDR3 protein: CASSVWLAGGTDTQYF. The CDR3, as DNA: TGTGCCAGCAGCGTTTGGCTAGCGGGAGGTACAGATACGCAGTATTTT.

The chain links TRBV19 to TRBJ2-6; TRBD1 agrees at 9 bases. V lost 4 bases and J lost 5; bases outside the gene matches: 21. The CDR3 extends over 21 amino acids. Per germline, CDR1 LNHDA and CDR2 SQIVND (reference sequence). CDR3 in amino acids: CASSNLMGQGYSGTRANVLTF. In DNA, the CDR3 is TGTGCCAGTAGTAACCTCATGGGACAGGGATATTCGGGGACTAGGGCCAACGTCCTGACTTTC. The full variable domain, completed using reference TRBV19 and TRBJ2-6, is DGGITQSPKYLFRKEGQNVTLSCEQNLNHDAMYWYRQDPGQGLRLIYYSQIVNDFQKGDIAEGYSVSREKKESFPLTVTSAQKNPTAFYLCASSNLMGQGYSGTRANVLTFGAGSRLTVL.

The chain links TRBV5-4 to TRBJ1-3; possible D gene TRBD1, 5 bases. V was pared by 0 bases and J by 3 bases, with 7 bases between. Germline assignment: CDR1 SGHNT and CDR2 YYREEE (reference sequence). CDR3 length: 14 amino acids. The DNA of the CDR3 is TGTGCCAGCAGCTTGGGGACAAATGGAAACACCATATATTTT. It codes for CASSLGTNGNTIYF. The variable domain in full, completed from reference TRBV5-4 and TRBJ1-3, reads ETGVTQSPTHLIKTRGQQVTLRCSSQSGHNTVSWYQQALGQGPQFIFQYYREEENGRGNFPPRFSGLQFPNYSSELNVNALELDDSALYLCASSLGTNGNTIYFGEGSWLTVV.

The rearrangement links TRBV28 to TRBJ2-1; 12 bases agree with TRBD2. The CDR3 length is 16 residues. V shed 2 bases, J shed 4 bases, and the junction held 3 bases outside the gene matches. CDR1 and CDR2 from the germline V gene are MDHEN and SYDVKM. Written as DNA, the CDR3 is TGTGCCAGCAGTTTACTAGCGGGAGGGCAGTACAATGAGCAGTTCTTC. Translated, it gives CASSLLAGGQYNEQFF.

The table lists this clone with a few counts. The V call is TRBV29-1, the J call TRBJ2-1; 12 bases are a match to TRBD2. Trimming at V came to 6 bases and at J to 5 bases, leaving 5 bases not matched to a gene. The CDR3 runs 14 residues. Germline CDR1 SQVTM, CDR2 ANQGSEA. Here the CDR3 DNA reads TGCAGCGTGGGACCTAGCGGGAGGGACAATGAGCAGTTCTTC. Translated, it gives CSVGPSGRDNEQFF.

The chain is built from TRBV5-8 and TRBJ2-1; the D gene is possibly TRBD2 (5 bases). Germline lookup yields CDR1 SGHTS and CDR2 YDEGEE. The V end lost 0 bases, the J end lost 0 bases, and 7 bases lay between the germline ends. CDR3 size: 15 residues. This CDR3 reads CASSLGTLSYNEQFF. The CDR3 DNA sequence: TGTGCCAGCAGCTTGGGGACTCTCTCCTACAATGAGCAGTTCTTC.

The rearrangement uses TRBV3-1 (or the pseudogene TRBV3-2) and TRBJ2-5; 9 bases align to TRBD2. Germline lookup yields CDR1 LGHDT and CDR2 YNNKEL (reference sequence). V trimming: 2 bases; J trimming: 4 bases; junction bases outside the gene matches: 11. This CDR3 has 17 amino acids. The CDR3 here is CASSQKPSVREGETQYF. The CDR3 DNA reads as TGTGCCAGCAGCCAAAAACCCTCCGTGCGGGAGGGAGAGACCCAGTACTTC.

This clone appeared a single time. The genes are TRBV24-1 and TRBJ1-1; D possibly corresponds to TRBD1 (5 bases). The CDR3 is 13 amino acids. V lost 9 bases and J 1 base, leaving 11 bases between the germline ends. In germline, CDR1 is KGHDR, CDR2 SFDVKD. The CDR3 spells CATQGGQNTEAFF. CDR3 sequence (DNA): TGTGCCACCCAGGGCGGCCAGAACACTGAAGCTTTCTTT.

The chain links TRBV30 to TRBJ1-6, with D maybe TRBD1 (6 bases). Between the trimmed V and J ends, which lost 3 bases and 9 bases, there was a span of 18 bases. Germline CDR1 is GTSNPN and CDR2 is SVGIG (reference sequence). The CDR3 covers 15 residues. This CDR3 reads CAWRDRPAESSPLHF. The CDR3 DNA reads TGTGCCTGGAGAGACAGGCCAGCAGAAAGTTCACCCCTCCACTTT.

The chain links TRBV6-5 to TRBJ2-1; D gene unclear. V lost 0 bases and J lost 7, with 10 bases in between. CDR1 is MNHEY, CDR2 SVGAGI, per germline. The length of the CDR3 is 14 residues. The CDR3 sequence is CASSYSKDWNEQFF. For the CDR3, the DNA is TGTGCCAGCAGTTACTCAAAAGACTGGAATGAGCAGTTCTTC.

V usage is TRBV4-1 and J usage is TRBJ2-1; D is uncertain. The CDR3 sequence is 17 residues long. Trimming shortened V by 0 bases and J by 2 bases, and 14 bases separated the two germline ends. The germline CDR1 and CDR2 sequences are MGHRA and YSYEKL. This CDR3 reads CASSQDPEGTTYNEQFF. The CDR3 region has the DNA TGCGCCAGCAGCCAAGACCCCGAAGGAACTACCTACAATGAGCAGTTCTTC.

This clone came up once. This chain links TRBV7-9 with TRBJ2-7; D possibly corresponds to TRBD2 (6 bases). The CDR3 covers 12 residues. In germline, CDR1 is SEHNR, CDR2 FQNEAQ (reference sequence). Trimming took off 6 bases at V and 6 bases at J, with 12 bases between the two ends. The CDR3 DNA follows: TGTGCCAGCAGGCGGGACGACGGCGAGCAGTACTTC. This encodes CASRRDDGEQYF.

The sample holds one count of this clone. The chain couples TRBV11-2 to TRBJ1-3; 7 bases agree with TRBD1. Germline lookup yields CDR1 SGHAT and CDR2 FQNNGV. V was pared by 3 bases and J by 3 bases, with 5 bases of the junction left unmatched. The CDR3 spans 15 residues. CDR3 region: CASSLQGVRGNTIYF. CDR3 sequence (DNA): TGTGCCAGCAGCTTGCAGGGGGTCCGTGGAAACACCATATATTTT. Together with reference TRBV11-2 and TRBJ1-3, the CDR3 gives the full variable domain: EAGVAQSPRYKIIEKRQSVAFWCNPISGHATLYWYQQILGQGPKLLIQFQNNGVVDDSQLPKDRFSAERLKGVDSTLKIQPAKLEDSAVYLCASSLQGVRGNTIYFGEGSWLTVV.

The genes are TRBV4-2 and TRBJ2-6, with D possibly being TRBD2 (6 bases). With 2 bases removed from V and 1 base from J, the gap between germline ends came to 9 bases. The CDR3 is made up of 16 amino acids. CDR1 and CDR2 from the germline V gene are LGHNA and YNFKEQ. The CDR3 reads CASSQPGTSGANVLTF. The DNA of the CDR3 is TGTGCCAGCAGCCAACCCGGGACTTCTGGGGCCAACGTCCTGACTTTC.